The rows below give T cell receptor beta chains drawn from one sample of a study of CD8+CD57+ T cells in acquired aplastic anemia. From the reads, TCRdb called clonotypes with MiXCR, one entry per CDR3 protein. The table has a few hundred thousand distinct CDR3 sequences, more than 25% seen once. Sequenced material: sorted CD4+, CD8+, or CD8+CD57+ T cells (not recorded which) from PBMCs. These receptors were collected from a human donor with aplastic anemia. Both conserved end residues are part of each CDR3. Fields, in order: J gene, clone size, D gene, V gene, CDR3 DNA, CDR3 protein. A D gene is named only where the DNA matches it firmly. Clone size is shown for a subset of rows, as once, few, many or a class of expanded clone.

>TRBJ2-3|.|TRBD2|TRBV5-1
TGCGCCAGCAGCGCCGGGAGGAGCACAGATACGCAGTATTTT
CASSAGRSTDTQYF
>TRBJ2-1|few|TRBD2|TRBV19
TGTGCCAGTAGTCCTACTAGCGGATACTCCTACAATGAGCAGTTCTTC
CASSPTSGYSYNEQFF
>TRBJ2-7|.|.|TRBV25-1
TGTGCCAGCAGTGATCGGTGGTCCTCAGGAATCCCCCAAGGGCACTACTACGAGCAGTACTTC
CASSDRWSSGIPQGHYYEQYF
>TRBJ2-1|.|TRBD2|TRBV20-1
TGCAGTGCCCTAGAGTTAGCGGGGGGCTCCTACAATGAGCAGTTCTTC
CSALELAGGSYNEQFF
>TRBJ2-7|many|TRBD2|TRBV20-1
TGCAGTGCGAGAAGGGTCGGGACTACCTCTTCCGAGCAGTACTTC
CSARRVGTTSSEQYF
>TRBJ1-6|many|.|TRBV6-4
TGTGCCAGCAGTGACGGGCCATCAATCGGGGGCAGTTCACCCCTCCACTTT
CASSDGPSIGGSSPLHF
>TRBJ1-1|once|.|TRBV11-1
TGTGCCAGCAGCTTGAACAGGGCGAGGGGAAACACTGAAGCTTTCTTT
CASSLNRARGNTEAFF
>TRBJ2-7|many|TRBD2|TRBV19
TGTGCCAGTAGTATGGCGGGACTAGTGACCTACGAGCAGTACTTC
CASSMAGLVTYEQYF
>TRBJ1-1|.|.|TRBV5-6
TGTGCCAGCAGTTCAAAGGGGATCACTGAAGCTTTCTTT
CASSSKGITEAFF
>TRBJ1-2|many|TRBD1|TRBV19
TGTGCCAGCCGGGACAGGGATGTCCCATTGGGGGGCTACACCTTC
CASRDRDVPLGGYTF
>TRBJ1-1|few|.|TRBV7-8
TGTGCCAGCAGCCCATACAGGGTCAACACTGAAGCTTTCTTT
CASSPYRVNTEAFF
>TRBJ1-1|.|.|TRBV5-1
TGCGCCAGCAGCTTGGCCGGGATTACGGAGAACACTGAAGCTTTCTTT
CASSLAGITENTEAFF
>TRBJ2-1|.|TRBD2|TRBV9
TGTGCCAGCAGCGTAACTAGCGGGGGGTCCTACGAGCAGTTCTTC
CASSVTSGGSYEQFF
>TRBJ2-7|few|TRBD2|TRBV3-1
TGTGCCAGCAGCCAAGATTCGGGACTAGCGTACGAGCAGTACTTC
CASSQDSGLAYEQYF
>TRBJ2-7|few|.|TRBV7-9
TGTGCCACTTCCGCAGGGGCCTACGAGCAGTACTTC
CATSAGAYEQYF
>TRBJ1-1|many|.|TRBV15
TGTGCCACCTTCGGAAACACTGAAGCTTTCTTT
CATFGNTEAFF
>TRBJ1-1|many|.|TRBV7-2
TGTGCCAGCAGCCTCGGCGCTTTCTTT
CASSLGAFF
>TRBJ2-1|many|.|TRBV19
TGTGCCAGTTCAGACGACGGGGGCGGCCACAATGAGCAGTTCTTC
CASSDDGGGHNEQFF
>TRBJ1-5|many|.|TRBV7-2
TGTGCCAGCAGCCTACAGGGCGATCAGCCCCAGCATTTT
CASSLQGDQPQHF
>TRBJ2-2|.|TRBD1|TRBV7-2
TGTGCCAGCAGCTTACCCCGGACAGGGGGCATCGGGGAGCTGTTTTTT
CASSLPRTGGIGELFF
>TRBJ1-5|few|TRBD1|TRBV6-1
TGTGCCAGCAGTTCCCGACAGGGACTCAATCAGCCCCAGCATTTT
CASSSRQGLNQPQHF
>TRBJ2-3|.|TRBD2|TRBV25-1
TGTGCCAGCAGCTTTCCCGGGGGGGGAGCAGATACGCAGTATTTT
CASSFPGGGADTQYF
>TRBJ2-3|.|TRBD2|TRBV25-1
TGTGCCAGCAGGGCAAGCGGGGAGAGAGGAGATACGCAGTATTTT
CASRASGERGDTQYF
>TRBJ1-6|.|TRBD1|TRBV10-3
TGTGCCATCACAGGGGGCCAGAATTCACCCCTCCACTTT
CAITGGQNSPLHF
>TRBJ2-2|many|.|TRBV24-1
TGTGCCACCAGTGACAGCGCGAACACCGGGGAGCTGTTTTTT
CATSDSANTGELFF
>TRBJ1-5|many|.|TRBV19
TGTGCCAGTAGTATGGAGGGGAGAAGCAATCAGCCCCAGCATTTT
CASSMEGRSNQPQHF
>TRBJ2-3|few|TRBD2|TRBV11-2
TGTGCCAGCAGCTTGGGACTAGCGGGGCCCGGAGATACGCAGTATTTT
CASSLGLAGPGDTQYF
>TRBJ2-7|.|.|TRBV19
TGTGCCAGTAGCCGCAGGGACGACGAGCAGTACTTC
CASSRRDDEQYF
>TRBJ2-7|.|TRBD2|TRBV27
TGTGCCAGCAGTTTAGCCCCCACGGGAGGACCCTACGAGCAGTACTTC
CASSLAPTGGPYEQYF
>TRBJ1-5|few|.|TRBV20-1
TGCAGTGTGTACGGAGGGGGCAATCAGCCCCAGCATTTT
CSVYGGGNQPQHF
>TRBJ2-3|many|.|TRBV2
TGTGCCAGCAGTGATATGGGAGATACGCAGTATTTT
CASSDMGDTQYF
>TRBJ2-1|.|.|TRBV5-1
TGCGCCAGCAGCTCGCGAACTAAGGGCGGCGATGAGCAGTTCTTC
CASSSRTKGGDEQFF
>TRBJ2-3|.|TRBD2|TRBV4-2
TGTGCCAGCAGCCCCCTGGGACTAGCGGGAGAGAGCACAGATACGCAGTATTTT
CASSPLGLAGESTDTQYF
>TRBJ1-5|many|TRBD1|TRBV12-3/TRBV12-4
TGTGCCAGCAGTGGAGGACAGGGAATAGATCAGCCCCAGCATTTT
CASSGGQGIDQPQHF
>TRBJ2-7|many|.|TRBV29-1
TGCAGCGTTGAAGGCGGGACTCCCCCATACGAGCAGTACTTC
CSVEGGTPPYEQYF
>TRBJ1-1|many|.|TRBV15
TGTGCCACCAGCAGAGTTGTTAAGAACACTGAAGCTTTCTTT
CATSRVVKNTEAFF
>TRBJ1-6|many|TRBD1|TRBV12-3/TRBV12-4
TGTGCCAGCAGTCACGGACAGGCGACGCTCCTTTCACCCCTCCACTTT
CASSHGQATLLSPLHF
>TRBJ2-7|many|.|TRBV10-2
TGCGCCAGCACTCGGGCGGAGCCCGGCGAGCAGTACTTC
CASTRAEPGEQYF
>TRBJ2-5|few|.|TRBV7-3
TGTGCCAGCAGCTTAAGGGGTAGAGGGTACCAAGAGACCCAGTACTTC
CASSLRGRGYQETQYF
>TRBJ2-5|.|TRBD2|TRBV7-3
TGTGCCAGCAGCTTAAGTTCGCGGGGGGGCGAAGAGACCCAGTACTTC
CASSLSSRGGEETQYF